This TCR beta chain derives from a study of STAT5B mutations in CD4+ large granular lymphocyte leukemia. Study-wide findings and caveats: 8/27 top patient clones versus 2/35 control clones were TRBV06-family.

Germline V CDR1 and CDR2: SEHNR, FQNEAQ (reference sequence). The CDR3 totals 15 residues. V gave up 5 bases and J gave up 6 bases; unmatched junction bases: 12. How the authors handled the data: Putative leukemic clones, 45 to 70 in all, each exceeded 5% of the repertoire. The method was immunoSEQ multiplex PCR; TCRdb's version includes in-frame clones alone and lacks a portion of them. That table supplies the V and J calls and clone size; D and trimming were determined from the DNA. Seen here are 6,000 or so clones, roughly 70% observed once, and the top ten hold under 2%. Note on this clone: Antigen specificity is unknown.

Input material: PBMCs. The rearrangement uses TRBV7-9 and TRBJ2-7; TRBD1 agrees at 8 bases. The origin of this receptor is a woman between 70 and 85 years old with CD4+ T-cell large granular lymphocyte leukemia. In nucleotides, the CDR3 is TGTGCCAGCAGCCATACCCAGGGGGCTCAGGGCGAGCAGTACTTC. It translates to CASSHTQGAQGEQYF.